Following are 10 T cell receptor beta chains from one sample sequenced in a study of cytomegalovirus exposure and HLA in healthy donors. PCR amplification relied on 60 Vbeta primers (plus 13 Jbeta primers). Sequenced by immunoSEQ multiplex PCR; TCRdb stores in-frame clones only, minus some. The sample lists about 89,000 clones; 65% to 85% were seen once. The sample taken for sequencing was PBMCs. The source of these receptors is a young man in good health and CMV-seronegative.

The V and J genes are TRBV2 and TRBJ2-5; 7 bases fit TRBD2. After removal of 3 bases from V and 2 bases from J, the junction contained 6 bases not matched to a gene. Germline V gene lookup returns CDR1 SNHLY and CDR2 FYNNEI. This CDR3 is 15 amino acids long. This chain's CDR3 is CASSEGLGGQETQYF. The CDR3 DNA reads TGTGCCAGCAGTGAGGGCCTGGGGGGGCAAGAGACCCAGTACTTC.

The CDR3 nucleotides read TGTGCCAGCAGCTTACCAGGGTATAATTCACCCCTCCACTTT. Translated, it gives CASSLPGYNSPLHF. J is TRBJ1-6 and V is TRBV11-2, with D possibly TRBD1 on 5 matching bases. CDR1 SGHAT and CDR2 FQNNGV come from the germline V gene. This CDR3 has 14 amino acids. The V and J ends lost 2 bases and 4 bases respectively, with 6 bases between them.

The chain is built from TRBV11-2 and TRBJ1-2, with D perhaps TRBD1 (5 bases). With 3 bases removed from V and 5 bases from J, the gap between germline ends came to 7 bases. Germline lookup yields CDR1 SGHAT and CDR2 FQNNGV. CDR3 length equals 12 residues. CDR3 bases: TGTGCCAGCAGCTTTACAGGATATGGCTACACCTTC. Residues: CASSFTGYGYTF.

In this sample, this clone turned up a few times. The gene calls are TRBV6-5 and TRBJ1-5; D is perhaps TRBD1 (6 bases). The V end lost 5 bases, the J end lost 3 bases, and 11 bases lay between the germline ends. CDR1 and CDR2 (germline): MNHEY, SVGAGI. The CDR3 contains 14 residues. The CDR3 protein is CASSPTGTNQPQHF. CDR3 sequence (DNA): TGTGCCAGCAGTCCAACAGGGACCAATCAGCCCCAGCATTTT.

The gene calls are TRBV9 and TRBJ1-2; D is unresolved. V was trimmed by 3 bases and J by 4 bases, leaving 16 bases between them. CDR3 length: 15 amino acids. The germline gives CDR1 SGDLS, CDR2 YYNGEE. The CDR3 spells CASSGRPPFGYGYTF. CDR3 in DNA: TGTGCCAGCAGCGGCCGCCCCCCATTCGGCTATGGCTACACCTTC.

The chain has TRBV21-1 and TRBJ2-7; the listed D gene, TRBD2, was not tested against the DNA. TRBV21-1 has pseudogene status. The CDR3 runs to 17 residues. DNA for the CDR3: TGTGCCAGCAGCAAAGTGGCCCTAGCGGGGGACCTCTACGAGCAGTACTTC. Translating gives CASSKVALAGDLYEQYF.

The V call is TRBV28, the J call TRBJ1-1, with a weak D call TRBD1 (5 bases). Trimming removed 3 bases from V and 0 bases from J, with 8 bases in between. Germline assignment: CDR1 MDHEN and CDR2 SYDVKM. The CDR3 sequence is 14 residues long. The DNA for the CDR3 is TGTGCCAGCAGTTTGGGGGGTATGAACACTGAAGCTTTCTTT. Translation gives CASSLGGMNTEAFF.

This sequence joins TRBV6-1 and TRBJ1-3; D remains unclear. The CDR3 runs 14 residues. Germline lookup yields CDR1 MNHNS and CDR2 SASEGT. V gave up 7 bases and J gave up 0 bases, with 10 bases separating them. CDR3 residues: CASKSDFSGNTIYF. DNA for the CDR3: TGTGCCAGCAAGAGTGACTTCTCTGGAAACACCATATATTTT.

CDR3 residues: CASSFTRLAGRNEQYF. The CDR3 DNA reads as TGTGCCAGCAGCTTTACCCGACTAGCGGGGAGAAACGAGCAGTACTTC. The rearrangement uses TRBV7-2 and TRBJ2-7; TRBD2 agrees at 11 bases. Germline V gene data show CDR1 as SGHTA and CDR2 as FQGNSA. The CDR3 runs 16 residues. The V and J ends lost 3 bases and 5 bases, in that order; junction bases with no gene match: 9.

This clone appeared a single time. Germline is not matched at one junction end, which may reflect a read error. This sample also contains other DNA sequences that code for the same CDR3. This chain connects TRBV27 to TRBJ1-4; D might be TRBD1 (6 bases). Per the germline V gene, CDR1 is MNHEY and CDR2 is SMNVEV (reference sequence). The CDR3 runs 13 residues. CDR3 nucleotide sequence: TGCGCCAGCGGGCGGACAGACAATGAAAAACTGTTTTTT. It yields the protein CASGRTDNEKLFF.